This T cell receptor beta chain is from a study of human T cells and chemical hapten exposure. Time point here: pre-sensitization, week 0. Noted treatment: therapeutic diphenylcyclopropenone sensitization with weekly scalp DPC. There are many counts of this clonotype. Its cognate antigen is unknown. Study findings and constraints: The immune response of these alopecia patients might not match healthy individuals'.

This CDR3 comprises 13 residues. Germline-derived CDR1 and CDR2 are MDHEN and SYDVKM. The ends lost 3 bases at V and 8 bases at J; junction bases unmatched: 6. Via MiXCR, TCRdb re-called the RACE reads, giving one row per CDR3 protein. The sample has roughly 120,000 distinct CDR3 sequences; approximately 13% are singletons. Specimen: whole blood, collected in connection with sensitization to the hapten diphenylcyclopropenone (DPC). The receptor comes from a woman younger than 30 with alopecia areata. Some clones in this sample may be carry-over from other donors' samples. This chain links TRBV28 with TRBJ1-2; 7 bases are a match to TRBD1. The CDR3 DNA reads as TGTGCCAGCAGTTTTATTGAGGGGGCCGGCTACACCTTC. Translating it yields CASSFIEGAGYTF.